Shown below are 5 T cell receptor beta chains from a single sample sequenced in a study of blood T cell repertoires in COVID-19. Sequencing used immunoSEQ multiplex PCR; TCRdb keeps in-frame clones, though not all of them. Of more than 60,000 clones detected, around 88% appear once; the ten largest clones hold approximately 5.8%. The sample taken for sequencing was peripheral blood. The receptors were gathered from an elderly man with COVID-19, enrolled during active disease.

This rearrangement joins TRBV6-6 to TRBJ1-2, with TRBD1 as a possible D gene (5 bases). The ends were cut back, 4 bases at V and 7 bases at J, with 10 bases in the middle. Germline V lookup: CDR1 MNHNY, CDR2 SVGAGI (reference sequence). CDR3 size: 12 residues. The chain's CDR3 is CASSSDRSGYTF. The CDR3 DNA follows: TGTGCCAGCAGTTCCGACAGAAGTGGCTACACCTTC.

The chain combines TRBV7-2 with TRBJ2-4, with 7 bases matching TRBD1. V gave up 5 bases and J gave up 3 bases; unmatched junction bases: 4. Germline values: CDR1 SGHTA, CDR2 FQGNSA. There are 14 residues in the CDR3. Here the CDR3 DNA reads TGTGCCAGCAGCACACAGGGGCACAAAAACATTCAGTACTTC. It yields the protein CASSTQGHKNIQYF.

This chain uses TRBV6-1 with TRBJ2-7; 7 nucleotides align to TRBD2. Per the germline V gene, CDR1 is MNHNS and CDR2 is SASEGT. J gave up 3 bases and V 0 bases, and 8 bases lay outside the gene matches. CDR3 length: 16 amino acids. CDR3 sequence: CASSEAHGRGSYEQYF. The CDR3 bases are TGTGCCAGCAGTGAAGCCCATGGGCGGGGGAGCTACGAGCAGTACTTC.

The rearrangement uses TRBV10-1 and TRBJ2-3; 11 nucleotides agree with TRBD2. The V gene's germline CDR1 is WNHNN and CDR2 SYGVQD (reference sequence). The CDR3 is 15 residues long. J was trimmed by 3 bases and V by 4 bases; bases with no gene match: 3. CDR3 amino acids: CASSGGLAGTDTQYF. CDR3 DNA: TGCGCCAGCAGTGGCGGACTAGCGGGTACAGATACGCAGTATTTT.

The chain links TRBV6-5 to TRBJ2-5; D may be TRBD2 (5 bases). V dropped 8 bases and J dropped 4 bases, with 8 bases sitting between them. The V gene's germline CDR1 is MNHEY and CDR2 SVGAGI. The CDR3 spans 11 residues. Here the CDR3 reads CASLSGETQYF. CDR3 in DNA: TGTGCCAGCCTAAGCGGAGAGACCCAGTACTTC.